These 20 T cell receptor beta chains were all obtained from the same sample, sequenced in a study of control samples from healthy donors and cancer patients. The repertoire was sequenced with immunoSEQ multiplex PCR; TCRdb's copy has only in-frame clones and lacks some. The data contain about 160,000 clones, roughly 93% of them singletons. The specimen was blood. Receptors were obtained from a man younger than 35 in good health.

The chain uses TRBV5-1 and TRBJ2-1; 7 bases fit TRBD1. The V and J ends lost 1 base and 4 bases, in that order; junction bases with no gene match: 8. Germline values: CDR1 SGHRS, CDR2 YFSETQ. There are 16 residues in the CDR3. In nucleotides, the CDR3 is TGCGCCAGCAGCTTGAATCCGGGACAGTTTTACAATGAGCAGTTCTTC. It specifies CASSLNPGQFYNEQFF.

V is TRBV28 and J is TRBJ1-5; D is uncertain. V was pared by 7 bases and J by 9 bases, with 25 bases between. The CDR3 is 16 residues long. In germline, CDR1 is MDHEN, CDR2 SYDVKM. The CDR3: CASTLRISGYKAPQHF. The DNA for the CDR3 is TGTGCCAGCACCCTCCGGATTTCCGGGTATAAGGCGCCCCAGCATTTT.

V gene TRBV7-9 combines with J gene TRBJ2-7; D is undetermined. V lost 4 bases and J 2 bases, leaving 15 bases between the germline ends. This CDR3 region has 15 residues. Germline V gives CDR1 SEHNR, CDR2 FQNEAQ (reference sequence). Here the CDR3 reads CASSSDWVPTYEQYF. The CDR3, as DNA: TGTGCCAGCAGCTCCGACTGGGTACCAACCTACGAGCAGTACTTC.

The V gene is TRBV7-9, the J gene TRBJ2-2; D unclear. Trimming stripped 1 base from V and 5 bases from J, with 5 bases between. The germline V gene has CDR1 SEHNR and CDR2 FQNEAQ (reference sequence). This CDR3 contains 13 residues. The CDR3 loop reads CASSLGFTGELFF. The CDR3 DNA follows: TGTGCCAGCAGCTTAGGGTTTACCGGGGAGCTGTTTTTT.

V and J are TRBV30 and TRBJ1-1, with TRBD1 identical over 7 bases. CDR3 length: 17 residues. V lost 0 bases, J lost 0 bases, and 10 bases stayed unmatched. The germline gives CDR1 GTSNPN, CDR2 SVGIG (reference sequence). The CDR3 DNA follows: TGTGCCTGGAGTGTACCATTGGGACAGACTTTGAACACTGAAGCTTTCTTT. Its translation is CAWSVPLGQTLNTEAFF.

The chain couples TRBV7-8 to TRBJ1-2; D is perhaps TRBD1 (5 bases). The germline V gene has CDR1 SGHVS and CDR2 FQNEAQ. With 3 bases removed from V and 2 bases from J, the gap between germline ends came to 7 bases. The CDR3 sequence is 13 residues long. This chain's CDR3 is CASSFEGNYGYTF. For the CDR3, the DNA is TGTGCCAGCAGCTTTGAGGGGAACTATGGCTACACCTTC.

Concerning this clone: The same CDR3 arises from other DNA sequences in this sample as well. The chain combines TRBV6-5 with TRBJ1-1; D is undetermined. Germline values: CDR1 MNHEY, CDR2 SVGAGI. The V gene lost 0 bases and the J gene lost 2 bases, with 10 bases spanning the gap. The CDR3 covers 15 residues. The CDR3 sequence is CASSYSRVLNTEAFF. The CDR3 coding sequence is TGTGCCAGCAGTTACTCGAGAGTTTTAAACACTGAAGCTTTCTTT.

The CDR3 region is CASSRGLADYNEQFF. The CDR3 nucleotides are TGTGCCAGCAGCCGGGGACTAGCGGATTACAATGAGCAGTTCTTC. V usage is TRBV6-5 and J usage is TRBJ2-1; 11 bases match TRBD2. The CDR3 consists of 15 residues. The V segment lost 6 bases and the J segment 4 bases; nucleotides outside the gene matches: 5. CDR1 MNHEY and CDR2 SVGAGI come from the germline V gene.

This clone was seen only once. The chain employs TRBV6-5 and TRBJ1-6; TRBD1 matches at 7 bases. The CDR3 is 14 residues long. V was clipped by 9 bases and J by 7 bases; unmatched bases: 9. Germline CDR1 MNHEY, CDR2 SVGAGI. The CDR3 protein is CARPPGQWNSPLHF. DNA of the CDR3: TGTGCCAGACCACCGGGACAGTGGAATTCACCCCTCCACTTT.

CDR3 in amino acids: CAWRGGLSPQYF. The CDR3 DNA follows: TGTGCCTGGAGAGGAGGGCTCTCTCCTCAGTATTTT. The chain employs TRBV30 and TRBJ2-3, with D possibly being TRBD2 (6 bases). This CDR3 region has 12 residues. In germline, CDR1 is GTSNPN, CDR2 SVGIG (reference sequence). Trimming pared 3 bases from V and 12 bases from J, leaving 16 bases between.

For the CDR3, the DNA is TGTGCCAGCACCAGGGACTTACGTTACAATGAGCAGTTCTTC. It encodes CASTRDLRYNEQFF. The genes are TRBV6-5 and TRBJ2-1; weak D call: TRBD2 (6 bases). V was clipped by 7 bases and J by 4 bases, with 14 bases between them. Germline V gives CDR1 MNHEY, CDR2 SVGAGI. This CDR3 has 14 amino acids.

V is TRBV25-1 and J is TRBJ2-5, with D possibly being TRBD1 or TRBD2 (5 bases each). CDR3 length: 13 amino acids. Trimming removed 7 bases from V and 5 bases from J, with 14 bases in between. Germline V gene lookup returns CDR1 MGHDK and CDR2 SYGVNS. For the CDR3, the DNA is TGTGCCAGCACCTCCTCGGGACCGGAGACCCAGTACTTC. Translated: CASTSSGPETQYF.

The gene calls are TRBV4-3 and TRBJ2-1, with a weak D call TRBD2 (5 bases). Trimming took 3 bases from V and 8 from J, leaving 11 bases between them. Germline V gene data show CDR1 as LGHNA and CDR2 as YSLEER. CDR3 size: 13 residues. The CDR3 bases are TGCGCCAGCAGCCACCGGGATCAGTATGAGCAGTTCTTC. Protein sequence: CASSHRDQYEQFF.

V and J are TRBV27 and TRBJ2-2, with D possibly matching TRBD1 (6 bases). CDR1 MNHEY and CDR2 SMNVEV come from the germline V gene (reference sequence). The CDR3 runs 11 residues. Deletions cut 11 bases from V and 4 bases from J, with 8 bases between. The CDR3 is CAGGGTGELFF. CDR3 nucleotides: TGTGCCGGGGGCGGCACCGGGGAGCTGTTTTTT.

V usage is TRBV19 and J usage is TRBJ1-4; 7 bases fit TRBD1. Trimming took 6 bases from V and 8 from J; bases not matched to a gene: 12. Germline lookup yields CDR1 LNHDA and CDR2 SQIVND (reference sequence). CDR3 size: 15 residues. This CDR3 is CASSLYRDSREKLFF. CDR3 nucleotides: TGTGCCAGTAGCCTGTACCGGGACAGTCGGGAAAAACTGTTTTTT.

V is TRBV6-2 or TRBV6-3 and J is TRBJ2-7; 7 nucleotides agree with TRBD1. The CDR3 sequence is 13 residues long. The ends lost 5 bases at V and 3 bases at J; junction bases unmatched: 4. Looked up from germline, CDR1 is MNHEY and CDR2 is SVGEGT. CDR3 nucleotide sequence: TGTGCCAGCAGTAGGGACAGTCGCTACGAGCAGTACTTC. Protein product: CASSRDSRYEQYF.

This clone appeared once. The chain joins TRBV6-5 to TRBJ2-1; no clear D. V was shortened by 2 bases and J by 10 bases, with 12 bases between the two germline ends. Germline CDR1 is MNHEY and CDR2 is SVGAGI. The CDR3 has 13 amino acids. This CDR3 reads CASSYVWLDEQFF. Written as DNA, the CDR3 is TGTGCCAGCAGTTACGTTTGGCTAGACGAGCAGTTCTTC.

The J gene is TRBJ2-5, the V gene TRBV7-9, with TRBD1 as a possible D gene (5 bases). Trimming cost V 5 bases and J 5 bases, with 21 bases left between them. The CDR3 has 16 amino acids. Germline CDR1 is SEHNR and CDR2 is FQNEAQ (reference sequence). Here the CDR3 DNA reads TGTGCCAGCAGCCGCAGGGAATCGGCTAGTCCGGAGACCCAGTACTTC. It specifies CASSRRESASPETQYF.

The V and J genes are TRBV19 and TRBJ1-4, with D tentatively TRBD1 (5 bases). Germline CDR1 and CDR2: LNHDA and SQIVND (reference sequence). The CDR3 spans 14 residues. V was pared by 5 bases and J by 10 bases, with 17 bases between. The CDR3: CASSSGQGAGKLFF. The CDR3 DNA is TGTGCCAGTAGTTCGGGTCAGGGTGCGGGAAAACTGTTTTTT.

The chain couples TRBV5-6 to TRBJ1-4; D ambiguous. CDR3 length equals 13 residues. The V end was cut by 1 base, the J end by 6 bases, with 7 bases between. The germline V gene encodes CDR1 SGHDT and CDR2 YYEEEE. In DNA, the CDR3 is TGTGCCAGCAGCTTGTACAACGATGAAAAACTGTTTTTT. Amino acid sequence: CASSLYNDEKLFF.